This T cell receptor (beta chain) was captured by sequencing in a study of cytomegalovirus exposure and HLA in healthy donors (dated 2017 in TCRdb). Background on the whole study: The 670 or so repertoires of the first cohort and the roughly 120 validation repertoires were produced on the same platform, according to a later analysis. The study combined high-throughput TCR immunosequencing, statistical association of individual TCRs with disease status, and machine learning to predict cytomegalovirus infection status. Besides the first cohort of approximately 670 subjects, a separate validation cohort made up of around 120 different subjects was used. The aim of the study was to test whether cataloging public T cell receptors could identify signatures of past pathogen exposure. General study outcomes and caveats: The study listed approximately 150 TCR beta chains as associated with cytomegalovirus. In vitro tests confirmed that three of the cytomegalovirus-associated TCR beta chains recognize cytomegalovirus antigens. Subsequent analysis determined that TCRs grouped into clusters in the first cohort also showed a tendency toward co-occurrence across the 90 to 150 validation repertoires, and approximately 94% of cluster scores exceeded 0. A later analysis lacked HLA typing for the validation cohort, so it scored co-occurrence in that cohort across all 110 or so repertoires. According to the authors, the approach could potentially be generalized to other disease states and immunological phenotypes. While some public TCRs were present in many individuals, most TCR sequences turned up only very rarely across donors. In both the original and validation cohorts, the classifier was reported to diagnose cytomegalovirus status with high specificity and sensitivity.

Separate from the roughly 650-subject first cohort, the validation cohort of about 120 subjects was the group to which the donors belonged. Remarks on this clone: Its antigen specificity is not known. No base quality information exists; no much larger clone differs at one position.

Counted from cysteine to phenylalanine, this CDR3 has 18 amino acids. The entry retains the CDR3 DNA only, 54 bases that are in frame from base 1. CDR1 MDHEN and CDR2 SYDVKM are derived from the germline V gene. The germline V and J ends show losses of 8 bases and 1 base respectively, and no gene match explains 9 bases of the junction. The library was obtained by the immunoSEQ multiplex PCR assay. The source study handled its data this way. A statistical classification framework was developed to diagnose cytomegalovirus status using the catalog of TCR beta chain sequences. Here the immuneACCESS table is served through TCRdb, limited to in-frame sequences with V and J called. Missing clones are a known gap in these copies; in checked studies unresolved V genes cover under half, and the rest lacks a known reason. For V, J and clone size, that table is used; D and trimming come from the DNA. The sample table lists 50,000 to 70,000 clones, over 85% of them with a count of one. The biggest ten clones account for approximately 6.4% of the sample.

The sequence joins TRBV28 to TRBJ2-4; 15 bases in between match TRBD2. Material: PBMCs. The sequence was collected from a young woman in good health and CMV-seropositive. The CDR3 region: CASSSGTSGRRAKNIQYF. The nucleotide sequence is TGTGCCAGCTCCTCCGGGACTAGCGGGAGGAGGGCCAAAAACATTCAGTACTTC.